This TCR beta chain was identified in a study of blood T cell repertoires in COVID-19. Sequencing was performed with immunoSEQ multiplex PCR; in TCRdb, only in-frame clones are kept and a portion is missing. The sample carries about 170,000 clones, less than 85% recorded once. The CDR3 runs 13 residues. Trimming removed 1 base from V and 6 bases from J, with 9 bases in between. Germline loops: CDR1 LGHNA, CDR2 YSLEER. The sequence was obtained from a woman of 80 years or more with acute or convalescent COVID-19. Specimen: peripheral blood. The chain recombines TRBV4-3 with TRBJ1-2, with a weak D call TRBD1 (6 bases). The CDR3 reads CASSQGTADGYTF. In nucleotides, the CDR3 is TGCGCCAGCAGCCAAGGGACAGCAGATGGCTACACCTTC.